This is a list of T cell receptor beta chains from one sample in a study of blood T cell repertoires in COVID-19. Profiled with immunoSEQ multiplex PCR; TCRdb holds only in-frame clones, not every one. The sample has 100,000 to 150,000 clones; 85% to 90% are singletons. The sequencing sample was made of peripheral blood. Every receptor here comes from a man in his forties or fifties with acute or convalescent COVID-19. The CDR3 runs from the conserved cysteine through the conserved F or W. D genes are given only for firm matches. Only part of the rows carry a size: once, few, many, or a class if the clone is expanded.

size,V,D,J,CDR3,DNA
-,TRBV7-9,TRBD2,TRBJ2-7,CASSAGTSGSYEQYF,TGTGCCAGCAGCGCCGGGACTAGCGGCTCCTACGAGCAGTACTTC
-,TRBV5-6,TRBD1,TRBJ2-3,CASSSMGDRGLDTQYF,TGTGCCAGCAGCTCCATGGGGGACAGGGGTCTAGATACGCAGTATTTT
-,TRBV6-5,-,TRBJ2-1,CASSYPGAGYNEQFF,TGTGCCAGCAGTTACCCCGGAGCGGGCTACAATGAGCAGTTCTTC
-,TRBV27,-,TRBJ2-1,CASSTIIGRDSLNEQFF,TGTGCCAGCAGTACGATCATTGGCAGGGATTCTCTCAATGAGCAGTTCTTC
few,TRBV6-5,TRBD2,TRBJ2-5,CASRGAGGRETQYF,TGTGCCAGCCGCGGGGCGGGAGGTAGAGAGACCCAGTACTTC
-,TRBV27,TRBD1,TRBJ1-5,CASSSLGQGGGQPQHF,TGTGCCAGCAGCTCACTGGGACAGGGAGGAGGTCAGCCCCAGCATTTT
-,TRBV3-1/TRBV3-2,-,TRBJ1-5,CASSQVPGFNQPQHF,TGTGCCAGCAGCCAAGTTCCGGGTTTCAATCAGCCCCAGCATTTT
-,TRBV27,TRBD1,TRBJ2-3,CASRDRGEYTQYF,TGTGCCAGCAGGGACAGGGGGGAATATACGCAGTATTTT
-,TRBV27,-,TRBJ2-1,CASSLTELNSYNEQFF,TGTGCCAGCAGTTTAACTGAGTTGAACTCCTACAATGAGCAGTTCTTC
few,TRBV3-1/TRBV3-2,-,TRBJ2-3,CASSQGWSGTDTQYF,TGTGCCAGCAGCCAAGGGTGGTCGGGAACAGATACGCAGTATTTT
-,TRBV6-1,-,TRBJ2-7,CASSEAEGRSPPNEQYF,TGTGCCAGCAGTGAAGCGGAGGGGAGGTCCCCCCCAAACGAGCAGTACTTC
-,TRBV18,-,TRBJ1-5,CASSRSRDSNQPQHF,TGTGCCAGCTCACGGAGCAGGGATAGCAATCAGCCCCAGCATTTT
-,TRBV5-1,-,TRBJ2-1,CASKEYNEQFF,TGCGCCAGCAAAGAGTACAATGAGCAGTTCTTC
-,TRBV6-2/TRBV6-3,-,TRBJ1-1,CASSPWGQSNTEAFF,TGTGCCAGCAGTCCCTGGGGGCAGTCGAACACTGAAGCTTTCTTT
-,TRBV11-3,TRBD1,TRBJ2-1,CASRIAKGTGYNEQFF,TGTGCCAGCAGGATAGCGAAAGGGACAGGTTACAATGAGCAGTTCTTC
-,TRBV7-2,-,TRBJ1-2,CASSPAGAYGYTF,TGTGCCAGCAGCCCAGCAGGCGCCTATGGCTACACCTTC
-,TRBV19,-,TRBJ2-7,CASSISGGSSYEQYF,TGTGCCAGTAGTATTTCCGGGGGAAGCTCCTACGAGCAGTACTTC
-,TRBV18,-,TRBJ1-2,CASSPTKEGHGYTF,TGTGCCAGCTCACCGACTAAAGAGGGCCATGGCTACACCTTC
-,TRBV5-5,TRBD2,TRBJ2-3,CASSFLRLAGVTDTQYF,TGTGCCAGCAGCTTTCTCAGACTAGCGGGAGTCACAGATACGCAGTATTTT
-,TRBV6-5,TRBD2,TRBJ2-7,CASSRTSVYEQYF,TGTGCCAGCAGCCGGACTAGCGTCTACGAGCAGTACTTC
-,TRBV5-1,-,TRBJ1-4,CASSASGLGDEKLFF,TGCGCCAGCAGCGCCTCAGGCCTTGGCGATGAAAAACTGTTTTTT
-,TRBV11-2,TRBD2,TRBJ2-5,CASSLDGGGQETQYF,TGTGCCAGCAGCTTAGATGGGGGGGGTCAAGAGACCCAGTACTTC
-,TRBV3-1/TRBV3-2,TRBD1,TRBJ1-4,CASSQSGQNEKLFF,TGTGCCAGCAGCCAGTCGGGACAGAATGAAAAACTGTTTTTT
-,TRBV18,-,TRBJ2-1,CASSHPVRSEQFF,TGTGCCAGCTCACACCCCGTAAGGAGTGAGCAGTTCTTC
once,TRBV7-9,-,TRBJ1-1,CASSFSVNTEAFF,TGTGCCAGCAGCTTTTCAGTGAACACTGAAGCTTTCTTT
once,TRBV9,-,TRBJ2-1,CASSVEWDSNNEQFF,TGTGCCAGCAGCGTAGAGTGGGACTCAAACAATGAGCAGTTCTTC
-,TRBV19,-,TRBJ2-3,CAASGQVTDTQYF,TGTGCCGCGAGCGGGCAGGTTACAGATACGCAGTATTTT
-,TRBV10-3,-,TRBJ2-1,CAITQGGPFSYNEQFF,TGTGCCATCACCCAGGGAGGACCATTCTCCTACAATGAGCAGTTCTTC
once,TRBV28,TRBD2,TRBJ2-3,CASGLAGTDSTDTQYF,TGTGCCAGTGGACTAGCGGGAACGGATAGCACAGATACGCAGTATTTT
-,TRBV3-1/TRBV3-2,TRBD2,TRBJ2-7,CASSLAAKTSGRSHEQYF,TGTGCCAGCAGCCTGGCCGCCAAGACTAGCGGGAGATCCCACGAGCAGTACTTC
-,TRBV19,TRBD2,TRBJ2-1,CASSIGLAPNEQFF,TGTGCCAGTAGTATAGGACTAGCTCCAAATGAGCAGTTCTTC
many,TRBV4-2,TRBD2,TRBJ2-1,CASSQGGTSGYNEQFF,TGTGCCAGCAGCCAAGGAGGGACTAGCGGCTACAATGAGCAGTTCTTC
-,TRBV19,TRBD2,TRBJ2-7,CASSPRTSGLIYEQYF,TGTGCCAGTAGTCCGCGGACTAGCGGACTGATCTACGAGCAGTACTTC
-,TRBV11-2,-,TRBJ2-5,CASSPKGGAQTQYF,TGTGCCAGCAGCCCCAAAGGAGGGGCACAGACCCAGTACTTC
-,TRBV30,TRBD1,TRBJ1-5,CAWSVQGLFNQPQHF,TGTGCCTGGAGTGTACAGGGGCTGTTCAATCAGCCCCAGCATTTT
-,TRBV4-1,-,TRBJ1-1,CASSSATGRMNTEAFF,TGCGCCAGCAGCTCCGCTACAGGGCGAATGAACACTGAAGCTTTCTTT
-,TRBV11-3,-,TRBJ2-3,CASSLNRGTQYF,TGTGCCAGCAGCCTTAATAGGGGTACGCAGTATTTT
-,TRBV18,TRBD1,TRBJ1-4,CASSPSQGAGEKLFF,TGTGCCAGCTCACCATCGCAGGGGGCGGGTGAAAAACTGTTTTTT
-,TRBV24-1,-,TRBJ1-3,CATLVTEPSGNTIYF,TGTGCCACCCTTGTCACAGAGCCCTCTGGAAACACCATATATTTT
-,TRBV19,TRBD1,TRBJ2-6,CASSAGTGAGANVLTF,TGTGCCAGTAGTGCCGGGACAGGGGCTGGGGCCAACGTCCTGACTTTC
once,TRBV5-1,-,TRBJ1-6,CASSSGENSPLHF,TGCGCCAGCAGTTCAGGGGAGAATTCACCCCTCCACTTT
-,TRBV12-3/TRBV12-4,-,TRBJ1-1,CASSFLNTEAFF,TGTGCCAGCAGTTTCTTGAACACTGAAGCTTTCTTT
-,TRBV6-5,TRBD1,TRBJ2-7,CASRLGQGPYEQYF,TGTGCCAGCAGGCTGGGACAGGGTCCCTACGAGCAGTACTTC
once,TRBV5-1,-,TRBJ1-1,CASTLGGGATEAFF,TGCGCCAGCACCTTGGGTGGGGGCGCCACTGAAGCTTTCTTT
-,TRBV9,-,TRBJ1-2,CASSVAGASYYGYTF,TGTGCCAGCAGCGTAGCTGGGGCCTCTTACTATGGCTACACCTTC
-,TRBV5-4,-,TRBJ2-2,CASSKDIPNTGELFF,TGTGCCAGCAGCAAGGACATCCCGAACACCGGGGAGCTGTTTTTT
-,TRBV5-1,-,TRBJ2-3,CASSPWGTGKTTDTQYF,TGCGCCAGCAGTCCCTGGGGCACAGGGAAGACCACAGATACGCAGTATTTT
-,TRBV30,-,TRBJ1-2,CAWRTGFDYGYTF,TGTGCCTGGAGGACTGGGTTCGACTATGGCTACACCTTC
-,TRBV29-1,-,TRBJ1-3,CSVEQGTGNTIYF,TGCAGCGTTGAACAGGGAACAGGAAACACCATATATTTT
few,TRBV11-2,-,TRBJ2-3,CASRSIDTQYF,TGTGCCAGCAGGAGTATAGATACGCAGTATTTT
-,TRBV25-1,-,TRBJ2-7,CASSEYELDEQYF,TGTGCCAGCAGTGAATATGAGCTGGACGAGCAGTACTTC
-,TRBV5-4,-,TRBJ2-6,CASSLAPGANSGANVLTF,TGTGCCAGCAGCTTGGCCCCAGGTGCCAATTCTGGGGCCAACGTCCTGACTTTC